A selection of T cell receptor beta chains follows, all from one sample in a study of blood T cell repertoires in COVID-19. Repertoires were generated with immunoSEQ multiplex PCR, while TCRdb's copy carries only in-frame clones and drops some. The repertoire includes about 130,000 clones, approximately 83% of them detected once, and approximately 16% sits in the top ten. Material: peripheral blood. Receptor source: a woman in her forties or fifties who had recovered from COVID-19. The CDR3 runs from the conserved cysteine through the conserved F or W. Fields, in order: clone size, D gene, J gene, V gene, CDR3 protein, CDR3 DNA. A D gene is named only where the DNA matches it firmly. Clone size is shown for a subset of rows, as once, few, many or a class of expanded clone.

- | TRBD1 | TRBJ1-2 | TRBV2 | CASRSQGSAYGYTF | TGTGCCAGCAGGTCACAGGGGTCTGCCTATGGCTACACCTTC
once | - | TRBJ1-6 | TRBV18 | CASSPGLVRNSPLHF | TGTGCCAGCTCACCAGGTCTGGTGAGGAATTCACCCCTCCACTTT
few | TRBD2 | TRBJ2-3 | TRBV6-2/TRBV6-3 | CASSLTSGSTDTQYF | TGTGCCAGCAGTTTGACTAGCGGGAGCACAGATACGCAGTATTTT
- | - | TRBJ2-1 | TRBV9 | CASSVGGAADSNEQFF | TGTGCCAGCAGCGTAGGGGGAGCGGCCGATTCGAATGAGCAGTTCTTC
once | - | TRBJ2-2 | TRBV5-1 | CASADAETGELFF | TGCGCCAGCGCTGACGCGGAAACCGGGGAGCTGTTTTTT
many | - | TRBJ1-2 | TRBV4-1 | CASSQALTGYGYTF | TGCGCCAGCAGCCAGGCCTTGACAGGCTATGGCTACACCTTC
few | - | TRBJ1-2 | TRBV18 | CASSPPNDNQDGYTF | TGTGCCAGCTCACCACCTAATGACAATCAGGATGGCTACACCTTC
few | - | TRBJ2-3 | TRBV9 | CASSAKWAPPDTQYF | TGTGCCAGCAGCGCCAAGTGGGCGCCCCCGGATACGCAGTATTTT
- | TRBD1 | TRBJ2-5 | TRBV18 | CASSIRQGITETQYF | TGTGCCAGCTCAATCCGACAGGGGATTACAGAGACCCAGTACTTC
- | - | TRBJ1-2 | TRBV9 | CASSPILLPGGLGYTF | TGTGCCAGCAGCCCAATACTTCTCCCTGGAGGGCTTGGCTACACCTTC